These 11 T cell receptor beta chains were sequenced from one sample in a study of cytomegalovirus exposure and HLA in healthy donors. Assay: immunoSEQ multiplex PCR; the TCRdb copy retains only in-frame clones and omits some. The data contain fewer than 300,000 clones, roughly 90% of them singletons. The sequenced material came from PBMCs. The receptors here all came from a woman between 18 and 30 years old in good health and CMV-seronegative.

This chain connects TRBV21-1 to TRBJ2-7; no check of the table's D call, TRBD2, against the DNA was made. TRBV21-1 is a pseudogene. The CDR3 spans 12 residues. CDR3 nucleotides: TGTGCCACCCGAGGAGGGGTCTACGAGCAGTACTTC. Its protein is CATRGGVYEQYF.

The chain combines TRBV6-5 with TRBJ2-1, with 8 bases that match TRBD2. The CDR3 contains 14 residues. The junction had 3 bases not matched to a gene; V was cut back by 2 bases and J by 6 bases. Germline V gene lookup returns CDR1 MNHEY and CDR2 SVGAGI. CDR3 bases: TGTGCCAGCAGTTACGGGGGACTAGTCAATGAGCAGTTCTTC. Amino acid sequence: CASSYGGLVNEQFF.

The CDR3 nucleotides read TGTGCCAGCAGCGTCACGGGACTCAGCTCCTACGAGCAGTACTTC. Amino acid sequence: CASSVTGLSSYEQYF. The chain links TRBV9 to TRBJ2-7; TRBD2 might be the D (6 bases). Trimming shortened V by 2 bases and J by 0 bases, and 12 bases separated the two germline ends. The CDR3 is 15 amino acids. Germline V gene lookup returns CDR1 SGDLS and CDR2 YYNGEE.

V is TRBV21-1 and J is TRBJ2-6; the table's D call TRBD2 went unverified against the DNA. TRBV21-1 is reported as a pseudogene. This CDR3 is 17 amino acids long. The CDR3 bases are TGTGCCAGCCTTCCAGCGGTGCCCTTATCTGGGGCCAACGTCCTGACTTTC. Translation gives CASLPAVPLSGANVLTF.

This chain connects TRBV9 to TRBJ1-3; 8 positions match TRBD1. This CDR3 has 17 residues. The germline CDR1 and CDR2 sequences are SGDLS and YYNGEE. V gave up 4 bases and J gave up 0 bases; unmatched junction bases: 9. CDR3 in amino acids: CASSPWTGSISGNTIYF. The CDR3 bases are TGTGCCAGCAGCCCTTGGACAGGGTCCATCTCTGGAAACACCATATATTTT.

The chain joins TRBV11-2 to TRBJ2-2; 8 bases fit TRBD2. CDR3 size: 17 residues. From germline, CDR1 is SGHAT and CDR2 FQNNGV. V shed 11 bases, J shed 3 bases, and the junction held 17 bases outside the gene matches. The CDR3: CASIGLGRAGDTGELFF. The CDR3 nucleotides are TGTGCCTCGATTGGGCTTGGGAGAGCGGGGGACACCGGGGAGCTGTTTTTT. The full variable domain, in which reference TRBV11-2 and TRBJ2-2 provide the parts outside the CDR3, is EAGVAQSPRYKIIEKRQSVAFWCNPISGHATLYWYQQILGQGPKLLIQFQNNGVVDDSQLPKDRFSAERLKGVDSTLKIQPAKLEDSAVYLCASIGLGRAGDTGELFFGEGSRLTVL.

This chain connects TRBV30 to TRBJ1-2; D unclear. The V gene's germline CDR1 is GTSNPN and CDR2 SVGIG (reference sequence). This CDR3 contains 16 residues. Trimming removed 2 bases from V and 1 base from J, with 17 bases in between. The CDR3 coding sequence is TGTGCCTGGAGTCGGAATGTGCGGCGGGATAACTATGGCTACACCTTC. Its translation: CAWSRNVRRDNYGYTF.

The chain uses TRBV5-1 and TRBJ1-4, with D unresolved. Trimming pared 4 bases from V and 4 bases from J, leaving 14 bases between. The germline CDR1 and CDR2 sequences are SGHRS and YFSETQ. The CDR3 has 15 residues. The DNA of the CDR3 is TGCGCCAGCAGCATGAGCGGGTTAAATAATGAAAAACTGTTTTTT. Its translation: CASSMSGLNNEKLFF.

The rearrangement uses TRBV5-1 and TRBJ1-2, with 10 bases aligning to TRBD1. V shed 3 bases, J shed 4 bases, and the junction held 6 bases outside the gene matches. This CDR3 has 15 residues. From germline, CDR1 is SGHRS and CDR2 YFSETQ. CDR3 nucleotides: TGCGCCAGCAGCTGGTCGGGGACAGGGGCCTATGGCTACACCTTC. Translated, it gives CASSWSGTGAYGYTF.

The chain couples TRBV28 to TRBJ2-7, with D uncertain. V lost 6 bases to trimming and J lost 3 bases, with 12 bases between them. CDR3 length: 13 residues. Per the germline V gene, CDR1 is MDHEN and CDR2 is SYDVKM. The CDR3 coding sequence is TGTGCCAGCAGCCGTCCTCCCGTCTACGAGCAGTACTTC. Protein: CASSRPPVYEQYF.

This clone came up once. The chain is built from TRBV19 and TRBJ1-5; 8 nucleotides align to TRBD1. Trimming took 8 bases from V and 7 from J; bases not matched to a gene: 10. The CDR3 covers 14 residues. The germline gives CDR1 LNHDA, CDR2 SQIVND (reference sequence). The CDR3 coding sequence is TGTGCCAGTGCCTATACAGGGGGTTCACAGCCCCAGCATTTT. Its translation is CASAYTGGSQPQHF. Using reference TRBV19 and TRBJ1-5 for the parts outside the CDR3, the full variable domain is DGGITQSPKYLFRKEGQNVTLSCEQNLNHDAMYWYRQDPGQGLRLIYYSQIVNDFQKGDIAEGYSVSREKKESFPLTVTSAQKNPTAFYLCASAYTGGSQPQHFGDGTRLSIL.